The 5 T cell receptor beta chains reported below all come from one sample, sequenced in a study of molecular identifiers for immune sequencing clone quantification. TCRdb used MiXCR to reprocess the PCR reads, holding one entry per CDR3 protein. The sample has about 640,000 distinct CDR3 sequences; just under 20% are singletons. The sample consisted of naive CD8+ T cells from blood, with Jurkat cell RNA spiked in. Regarding subset: FACS-sorted CD8+CD4-CCR7+CD45RA+ naive T cells. The receptor set was obtained from a human donor in good health. Some libraries in this study had Jurkat cell RNA spiked in.

This chain uses TRBV18 with TRBJ2-3; tentatively, D is TRBD1 or TRBD2 (7 bases each). V was shortened by 4 bases and J by 2 bases, with 16 bases between the two germline ends. The CDR3 runs to 16 residues. Germline assignment: CDR1 KGHSH and CDR2 LQKENI. The CDR3 DNA reads TGTGCCAGCTCACGTCGACAGGGAGGGAACACAGATACGCAGTATTTT. Translating gives CASSRRQGGNTDTQYF.

This clonotype was seen more than once but under ten times. The rearrangement links TRBV5-1 to TRBJ1-2; 8 bases map to TRBD1. Losses at the gene ends were 7 bases for V and 6 bases for J; bases not matched to a gene: 11. Germline CDR1 and CDR2: SGHRS and YFSETQ. This CDR3 spans 14 amino acids. CDR3 amino acids: CASVPGQDDDGYTF. In DNA, the CDR3 is TGCGCCAGCGTCCCGGGACAGGATGACGATGGCTACACCTTC.

In its sample, this clonotype was seen many times. The chain recombines TRBV4-1 with TRBJ2-7; D may match TRBD1 or TRBD2 (5 bases each). V shed 0 bases and J shed 2 bases, with 11 bases lying between them. CDR3 length equals 15 residues. Germline CDR1 MGHRA, CDR2 YSYEKL. The DNA of the CDR3 is TGCGCCAGCAGCCAAGAATGGGACGCACCCTACGAGCAGTACTTC. Its protein is CASSQEWDAPYEQYF.

This clonotype occurred many times. The chain carries TRBV4-1 and TRBJ2-7; 9 nucleotides line up with TRBD1. The germline CDR1 and CDR2 sequences are MGHRA and YSYEKL. J lost 2 bases, V lost 6 bases, and 8 bases had no gene match. This CDR3 has 15 amino acids. The CDR3 nucleotides are TGCGCCAGCAGTCCATCCGGGACAGGGACCTACGAGCAGTACTTC. Translation: CASSPSGTGTYEQYF.

Details on this clonotype: A much larger clone differs by one base, so this may be a read error. The V and J genes are TRBV5-3 and TRBJ2-5; no definite D call. Being an ORF, TRBV5-3 has a function that is uncertain. The CDR3 is made up of 14 amino acids. CDR3 coding DNA: TGTGCCAGCAGCTTGTCGAGGTGCCAAGAGACCCAGTACTTC. Its translation is CASSLSRCQETQYF.